What follows describes a single TCR beta chain. Its target is unknown. The beta constant-region primer was an equimolar mix of two oligonucleotides covering TRBC1 and TRBC2. The ligated cDNA underwent four PCR rounds using SP2 and nested alpha and beta constant-region primers. A 12-nucleotide UMI and the SP2 primer were added to the cDNA 3' end by oligonucleotide ligation. TCRdb independently ran MiXCR on the UMI-ligation and nested PCR reads; one entry per CDR3 protein. The table lists 120,000 to 150,000 distinct CDR3 sequences, roughly 23% of them singletons. Trimming removed 1 base from V and 7 bases from J; junction bases left unmatched: 6. Germline values: CDR1 MNHNS, CDR2 SASEGT. The CDR3 extends over 15 amino acids. The sample comes from a study of naive and memory T cell subsets. Separate alpha and beta amplification began at the second PCR step. Study conclusions and caveats: Especially in CD8 cells, naive repertoires contained a few larger clonotypes, possibly CD45RA-re-expressing memory cells. There was no ground truth to check naive and memory subset results. Over 85% of naive TCR sequences appeared only once after error correction, unlike memory subsets.

The sample taken for sequencing was naive CD4+ T cells from blood. The chain couples TRBV6-1 to TRBJ2-2; 7 nucleotides line up with TRBD1. This clonotype was obtained from a human donor in good health. DNA for the CDR3: TGTGCCAGCAGTGAAGGACAGGGAATGATCGGGGAGCTGTTTTTT. This translates into CASSEGQGMIGELFF.